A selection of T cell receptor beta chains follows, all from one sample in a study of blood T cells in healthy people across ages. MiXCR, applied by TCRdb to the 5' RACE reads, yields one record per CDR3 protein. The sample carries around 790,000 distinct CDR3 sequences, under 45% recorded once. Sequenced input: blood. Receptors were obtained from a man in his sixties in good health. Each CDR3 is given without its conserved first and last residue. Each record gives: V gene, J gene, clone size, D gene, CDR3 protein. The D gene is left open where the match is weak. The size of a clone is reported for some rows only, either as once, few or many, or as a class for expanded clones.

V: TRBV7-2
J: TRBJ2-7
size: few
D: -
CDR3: ASSAKGSTYEQY

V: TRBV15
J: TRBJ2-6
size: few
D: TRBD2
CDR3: ATSGATSGGAKGANVLT

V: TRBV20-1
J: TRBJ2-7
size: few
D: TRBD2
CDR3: SARLGGYEQY

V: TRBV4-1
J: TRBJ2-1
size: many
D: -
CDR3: ASSKGQGRVYNEQF

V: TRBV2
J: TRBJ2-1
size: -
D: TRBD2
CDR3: ANARLAINEQF

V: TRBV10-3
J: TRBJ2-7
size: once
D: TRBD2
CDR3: AISEAGGSSYEQY

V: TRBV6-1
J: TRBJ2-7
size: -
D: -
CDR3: ASSEQHYEQY

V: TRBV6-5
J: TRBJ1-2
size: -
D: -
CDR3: ASSYGGFDYGYT

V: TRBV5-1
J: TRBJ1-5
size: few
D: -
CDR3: ASSERIYSNQPQH

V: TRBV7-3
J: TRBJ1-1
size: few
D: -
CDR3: ASSLGPGEAF

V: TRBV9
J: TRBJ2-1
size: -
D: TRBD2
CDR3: ARGPTSGGPSYNEQF

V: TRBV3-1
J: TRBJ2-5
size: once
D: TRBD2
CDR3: ASSQRLAQQETQY

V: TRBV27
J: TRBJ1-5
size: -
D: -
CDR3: ASSWVRDQPQH

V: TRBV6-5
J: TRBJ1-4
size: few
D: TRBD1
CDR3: ASSLTGINEKLF

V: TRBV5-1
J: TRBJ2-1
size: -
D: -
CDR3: ASSLKGSPAGNYPSYNEQF

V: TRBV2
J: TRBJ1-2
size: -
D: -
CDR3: ASRGGVYGYT

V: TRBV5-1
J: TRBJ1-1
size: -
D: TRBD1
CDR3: ASSSSGGGNTEAF

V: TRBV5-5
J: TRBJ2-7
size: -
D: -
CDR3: ASSLETRLLEQY

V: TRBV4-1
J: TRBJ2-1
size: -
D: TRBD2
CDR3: ASSQRTGTSGGGEQF

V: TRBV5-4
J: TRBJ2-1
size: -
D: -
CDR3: ASSRLTSTSYNEQF

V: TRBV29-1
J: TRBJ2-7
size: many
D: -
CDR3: SVTGTQNYYEQY

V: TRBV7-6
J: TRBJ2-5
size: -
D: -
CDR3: ASGVPETQY

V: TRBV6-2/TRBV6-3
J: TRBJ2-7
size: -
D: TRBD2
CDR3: ASSYTSGCHSYEQY

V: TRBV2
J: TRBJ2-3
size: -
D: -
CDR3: ASSVLGPTDTQY

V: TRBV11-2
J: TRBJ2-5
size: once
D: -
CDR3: ASSRNTILAETQY

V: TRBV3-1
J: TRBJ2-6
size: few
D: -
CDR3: ASSQAGGSSGANVLT

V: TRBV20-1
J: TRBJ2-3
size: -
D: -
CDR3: SARVLAVSTDTQY

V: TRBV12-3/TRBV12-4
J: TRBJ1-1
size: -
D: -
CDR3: VSSSSRNTEAF

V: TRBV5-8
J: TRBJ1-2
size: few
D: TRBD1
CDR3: ASSLTTGFNYGYT

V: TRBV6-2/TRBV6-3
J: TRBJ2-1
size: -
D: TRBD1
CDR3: ASSYGRDRGAYEQF

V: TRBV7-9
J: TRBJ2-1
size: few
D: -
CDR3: ASSTGRGFEF

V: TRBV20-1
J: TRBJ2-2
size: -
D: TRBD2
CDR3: SAPTSGNTGELF

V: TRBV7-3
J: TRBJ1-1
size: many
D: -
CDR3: ASSLGRGSEAF

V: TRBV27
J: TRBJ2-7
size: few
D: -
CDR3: ASSLSPFNEQY

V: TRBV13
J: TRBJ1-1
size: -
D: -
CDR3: ASSYRVSGEAF